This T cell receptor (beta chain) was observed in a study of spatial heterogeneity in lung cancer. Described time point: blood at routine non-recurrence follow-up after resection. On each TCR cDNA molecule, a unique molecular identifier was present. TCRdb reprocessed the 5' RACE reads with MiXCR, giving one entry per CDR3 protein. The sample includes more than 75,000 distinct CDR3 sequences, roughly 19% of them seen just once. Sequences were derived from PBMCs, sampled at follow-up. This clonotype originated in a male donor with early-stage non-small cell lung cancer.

The DNA for the CDR3 is TGTGCCAGCAGTCGACAGGGGGCGGTTGGGGCCAACGTCCTGACTTTC. It yields the protein CASSRQGAVGANVLTF. The chain has TRBV6-5 and TRBJ2-6; the match to TRBD1 covers 10 bases. V trimming: 5 bases; J trimming: 3 bases; junction bases outside the gene matches: 4. The germline CDR1 and CDR2 sequences are MNHEY and SVGAGI. This CDR3 spans 16 amino acids.